This TCR beta chain was sequenced in a study of Graves' ophthalmopathy and Graves' hyperthyroidism. At the level of the study: Hyperthyroidism is called stable when no ophthalmopathy develops within 18 months of follow-up.

Comment on this clonotype: Its antigen is as yet unknown.

Transcripts of RNA were the source for amplifying TCR beta CDR3 regions. An opening RT-PCR round employed HTBI primers and preceded a second-round multiplex PCR. TCRdb ran MiXCR on the multiplex PCR reads and lists one entry per CDR3 protein. Of over a million distinct CDR3 sequences listed, around a third are singletons. Patients in the hyperthyroidism group, adults aged 18 to 65, were newly diagnosed, under 2 months' duration. Germline assignment: CDR1 DFQATT and CDR2 SNEGSKA (reference sequence). This CDR3 has 13 residues. Trimming took off 0 bases at V and 3 bases at J, with 6 bases between the two ends. Study-level points and caveats: The model achieved 70.59% sensitivity and 72% to 75% specificity for ophthalmopathy progression. In blood appeared most of the expanded thyroid clonotypes whose frequency exceeded 0.001.

The V call is TRBV20-1, the J call TRBJ1-3; D unresolved. The sequence was obtained from an adult man with Graves' hyperthyroidism. The sample taken for sequencing was peripheral blood or thyroid tissue (not recorded which). The CDR3 sequence: CSARDTYGNTIYF. For the CDR3, the DNA is TGCAGTGCTAGAGATACTTATGGAAACACCATATATTTT.